This TCR beta chain was sequenced in a study of technical replicates of blood from a handful of donors. Clones were read by immunoSEQ multiplex PCR, and TCRdb kept only the in-frame ones, dropping some. The sample holds fewer than 100,000 clones, approximately 91% seen once. This CDR3 comprises 15 residues. V was cut by 5 bases and J by 5 bases, with 17 bases left in between. Germline V gene lookup returns CDR1 SGHDT and CDR2 YYEEEE. This chain connects TRBV5-6 to TRBJ2-1; perhaps TRBD2 as D (5 bases). The sample taken for sequencing was T cells isolated from PBMCs. This TCR derives from a human donor in good health. This chain's CDR3 is CASSWVLGYNNEQFF. Here the CDR3 DNA reads TGTGCCAGCAGTTGGGTACTAGGATATAACAATGAGCAGTTCTTC. The whole variable domain, remainder taken from reference TRBV5-6 and TRBJ2-1, is DAGVTQSPTHLIKTRGQQVTLRCSPKSGHDTVSWYQQALGQGPQFIFQYYEEEERQRGNFPDRFSGHQFPNYSSELNVNALLLGDSALYLCASSWVLGYNNEQFFGPGTRLTVL.